Shown below are 32 T cell receptor beta chains from a single sample sequenced in a study of beta chain features in type 1 diabetes. Of the isolated RNA, all was reverse transcribed, and so the sequenced material was expressed TCRB transcripts. Method: immunoSEQ multiplex PCR; TCRdb's copy keeps in-frame clones and lacks some. Here the sample spans 150,000 or so clones, about a tenth being singletons. Sequenced material: central memory CD4+ T cells from blood. These receptors all stem from a man aged 18-30 years in good health.

In regard to this clone: Relative to the germline gene, one junction end is altered; a read error may explain this. CDR3 residues: CASSQAAGGPPETQYF. CDR3 nucleotide sequence: TGCGCCAGCAGCCAAGCGGCGGGGGGGCCTCCAGAGACCCAGTACTTC. The chain is built from TRBV5-4 and TRBJ2-5; TRBD2 matches at 9 bases. The CDR3 sequence is 16 residues long. CDR1 SGHNT and CDR2 YYREEE come from the germline V gene (reference sequence).

This clone was observed a handful of times. The CDR3 region is CASSLVRGQGDNLHF. DNA of the CDR3: TGTGCCAGCAGCTTAGTTCGGGGACAGGGGGACAACCTCCACTTT. This chain links TRBV7-8 with TRBJ1-6; 11 nucleotides match TRBD1. This CDR3 spans 15 amino acids. V dropped 1 base and J dropped 15; count of bases not matched to a gene: 8. Germline values: CDR1 SGHVS, CDR2 FQNEAQ.

This clone was counted only a few times. This chain links TRBV25-1 with TRBJ1-6, with 7 bases that match TRBD1. The V gene end was trimmed by 8 bases and the J gene end by 7 bases; junction bases not matched to a gene: 11. The CDR3 runs 15 residues. Germline-derived CDR1 and CDR2 are MGHDK and SYGVNS. The CDR3: CASGKIDRDNSPLHF. The CDR3 DNA reads as TGTGCCAGCGGAAAGATCGACAGGGACAATTCACCCCTCCACTTT.

This clone was seen more than once but under ten times. The chain has TRBV27 and TRBJ1-4, with D perhaps TRBD1 (6 bases). Trimming left V 5 bases short and J 3 bases short, with 10 bases between. CDR3 size: 14 residues. Germline V lookup: CDR1 MNHEY, CDR2 SMNVEV (reference sequence). In DNA form, the CDR3 reads TGTGCCAGCAGTAACCAGGGGTCTAATGAAAAACTGTTTTTT. This gives the protein CASSNQGSNEKLFF.

The table lists this clone with a few counts. The rearrangement links TRBV9 to TRBJ2-2, with D perhaps matching TRBD2 (5 bases). CDR1 is SGDLS, CDR2 YYNGEE, per germline. CDR3 length: 16 residues. V was shortened by 0 bases and J by 9 bases, with 18 bases between the two germline ends. Here the CDR3 DNA reads TGTGCCAGCAGCGTAGGAGGGATCTTGACGAGCCGGGAGCTGTTTTTT. Translating gives CASSVGGILTSRELFF. Full variable domain (rest looked up from reference TRBV9 and TRBJ2-2): DSGVTQTPKHLITATGQRVTLRCSPRSGDLSVYWYQQSLDQGLQFLIQYYNGEERAKGNILERFSAQQFPDLHSELNLSSLELGDSALYFCASSVGGILTSRELFFGEGSRLTVL.

The gene calls are TRBV30 and TRBJ2-5; 13 bases line up with TRBD2. This CDR3 has 13 amino acids. Losses at the gene ends were 4 bases for V and 5 bases for J; bases not matched to a gene: 1. In germline, CDR1 is GTSNPN, CDR2 SVGIG (reference sequence). This chain's CDR3 is CAWTGLAGETQYF. CDR3 coding DNA: TGTGCCTGGACGGGACTAGCGGGGGAGACCCAGTACTTC. Filled out from reference TRBV30 and TRBJ2-5, the complete variable domain reads SQTIHQWPATLVQPVGSPLSLECTVEGTSNPNLYWYRQAAGRGLQLLFYSVGIGQISSEVPQNLSASRPQDRQFILSSKKLLLSDSGFYLCAWTGLAGETQYFGPGTRLLVL.

J is TRBJ1-2 and V is TRBV7-2; no firm D call. The V gene lost 1 base and the J gene lost 8 bases, with 14 bases spanning the gap. This CDR3 has 14 amino acids. The germline V gene encodes CDR1 SGHTA and CDR2 FQGNSA. Here the CDR3 reads CASSLDSSSRGYTF. The CDR3 DNA reads as TGTGCCAGCAGCTTAGATAGCAGCTCTAGGGGCTACACCTTC.

This chain uses TRBV6-1 with TRBJ2-5; 9 nucleotides agree with TRBD1. Germline-derived CDR1 and CDR2 are MNHNS and SASEGT. The CDR3 has 14 amino acids. V lost 8 bases and J lost 0; bases outside the gene matches: 4. The CDR3 region is CASLDRGYQETQYF. The CDR3 nucleotides are TGTGCCAGCCTGGACAGGGGTTACCAAGAGACCCAGTACTTC.

The chain has TRBV27 and TRBJ2-1; D is possibly TRBD2 (5 bases). Germline-derived CDR1 and CDR2 are MNHEY and SMNVEV (reference sequence). The germline V and J ends were trimmed by 5 bases and 7 bases, with 24 bases remaining between them. This CDR3 spans 17 amino acids. In DNA form, the CDR3 reads TGTGCCAGCAGTCCCGATTTGGGGAGACGAGGTCGAAATGAGCAGTTCTTC. Translated: CASSPDLGRRGRNEQFF.

The J gene is TRBJ2-7, the V gene TRBV5-6, with D maybe TRBD1 (5 bases). Trimming cost V 1 base and J 0 bases, with 8 bases left between them. The length of the CDR3 is 14 residues. Germline CDR1 is SGHDT and CDR2 is YYEEEE. The CDR3 DNA reads TGTGCCAGCAGCTTGTACAGGCCCTCCTACGAGCAGTACTTC. The encoded protein is CASSLYRPSYEQYF.

The chain carries TRBV5-6 and TRBJ2-3, with 8 bases fitting TRBD1. V lost 4 bases to trimming and J lost 3 bases; unmatched junction nucleotides: 1. Germline V lookup: CDR1 SGHDT, CDR2 YYEEEE. There are 13 residues in the CDR3. This chain's CDR3 is CASSRTGTDTQYF. CDR3 sequence (DNA): TGTGCCAGCAGCCGGACAGGGACAGATACGCAGTATTTT.

This clone occurred a few times. The genes are TRBV7-3 and TRBJ2-1, with 10 bases that match TRBD1. The CDR3 totals 15 residues. CDR1 is SGHTA and CDR2 is FQGTGA in the germline V gene. V trimming: 6 bases; J trimming: 7 bases; junction bases outside the gene matches: 9. The CDR3 region is CASRRGQGVLNEQFF. The CDR3 bases are TGTGCCAGCAGGCGAGGACAGGGGGTGCTAAATGAGCAGTTCTTC.

The genes are TRBV6-5 and TRBJ1-6, with D uncertain. Looked up from germline, CDR1 is MNHEY and CDR2 is SVGAGI. This CDR3 has 13 residues. V gave up 10 bases and J gave up 5 bases, with 12 bases separating them. The CDR3, as DNA: TGTGCCACCTTAAAGACAAATAATTCACCCCTCCACTTT. Its translation: CATLKTNNSPLHF.

CDR3 sequence reads: CASSAKSGSGGADTQYF. The CDR3 region has the DNA TGTGCCAGCAGCGCAAAAAGCGGTAGCGGGGGGGCAGATACGCAGTATTTT. The V and J genes are TRBV7-2 and TRBJ2-3, with 11 nucleotides matching TRBD2. V was pared by 5 bases and J by 4 bases, with 11 bases of the junction left unmatched. The germline V gene encodes CDR1 SGHTA and CDR2 FQGNSA. CDR3 length: 17 amino acids.

The chain employs TRBV5-4 and TRBJ2-3; tentative D call: TRBD2 (6 bases). The germline V gene has CDR1 SGHNT and CDR2 YYREEE (reference sequence). The CDR3 spans 15 residues. With 1 base removed from V and 11 bases from J, the gap between germline ends came to 20 bases. Here the CDR3 DNA reads TGTGCCAGCAGCTTGAGTCGCGGGATATTTTTGGGGCAGTATTTT. Its protein is CASSLSRGIFLGQYF.

This clone appeared a few times. This chain connects TRBV7-2 to TRBJ2-5, with TRBD2 matching over 7 bases. V trimming: 6 bases; J trimming: 0 bases; junction bases outside the gene matches: 4. The CDR3 runs 14 residues. Germline assignment: CDR1 SGHTA and CDR2 FQGNSA. CDR3: CASRGGGHQETQYF. Written as DNA, the CDR3 is TGTGCCAGCAGAGGCGGGGGTCACCAAGAGACCCAGTACTTC.

DNA for the CDR3: TGTGCCAGCAGCCCTGACAGGGGGCAAAACCATGAGCAGTTCTTC. Protein sequence: CASSPDRGQNHEQFF. This sequence joins TRBV11-2 and TRBJ2-1, with TRBD1 matching 10 bases. Germline V lookup: CDR1 SGHAT, CDR2 FQNNGV. Unmatched junction bases numbered 9, after V lost 5 bases and J lost 8 bases. The CDR3 has 15 residues.

This clone was counted only a few times. The chain has TRBV28 and TRBJ1-4; 8 positions match TRBD1. V was clipped by 3 bases and J by 5 bases; unmatched bases: 8. The CDR3 length is 16 residues. The germline CDR1 and CDR2 sequences are MDHEN and SYDVKM. The CDR3 region is CASSFLGQGGNEKLFF. In DNA, the CDR3 is TGTGCCAGCAGTTTCCTCGGACAGGGAGGGAATGAAAAACTGTTTTTT.

The chain combines TRBV7-2 with TRBJ1-2; 8 bases map to TRBD1. There are 15 residues in the CDR3. The V segment lost 5 bases and the J segment 4 bases; nucleotides outside the gene matches: 9. Germline CDR1 SGHTA, CDR2 FQGNSA. The CDR3 coding sequence is TGTGCCAGCAGCGATCGGACAGGGTTGACCTATGGCTACACCTTC. Translated, it gives CASSDRTGLTYGYTF.

Concerning this clone itself: The identical CDR3 is also encoded by other nucleotide sequences in the sample. The chain employs TRBV4-2 and TRBJ2-7; 13 bases match TRBD2. CDR3 length: 15 residues. V gave up 3 bases and J gave up 3 bases; unmatched junction bases: 2. Germline V lookup: CDR1 LGHNA, CDR2 YNFKEQ. The chain's CDR3 is CASSQRLAGGYEQYF. The CDR3 DNA reads as TGTGCCAGCAGCCAGAGACTAGCGGGGGGCTACGAGCAGTACTTC.

The chain joins TRBV6-6 to TRBJ2-1; D possibly corresponds to TRBD1 (5 bases). This CDR3 comprises 16 residues. Germline assignment: CDR1 MNHNY and CDR2 SVGAGI (reference sequence). V was shortened by 2 bases and J by 0 bases, with 11 bases between the two germline ends. The CDR3 DNA reads TGTGCCAGCAGTTACGGGGCAGCCGGCTCCTACAATGAGCAGTTCTTC. It encodes CASSYGAAGSYNEQFF.

The chain carries TRBV7-2 and TRBJ1-1, with D tentatively TRBD1 (6 bases). Germline assignment: CDR1 SGHTA and CDR2 FQGNSA. V lost 5 bases and J lost 2, with 9 bases in between. The CDR3 loop spans 13 amino acids. CDR3 region: CASSLQGNTEAFF. CDR3 nucleotides: TGTGCCAGCAGCCTACAGGGTAACACTGAAGCTTTCTTT.

Note on this clone: Other DNA variants within this sample encode the same CDR3. The CDR3 DNA reads as TGTGCCAGCAGTACCGGGACAGGGGGCACCGGGGAGCTGTTTTTT. Translated: CASSTGTGGTGELFF. The rearrangement uses TRBV6-5 and TRBJ2-2; 11 bases are a match to TRBD1. The CDR3 is made up of 15 amino acids. After removal of 5 bases from V and 4 bases from J, the junction contained 3 bases not matched to a gene. Germline assignment: CDR1 MNHEY and CDR2 SVGAGI.

The sample holds many counts of this clone. This chain uses TRBV30 with TRBJ2-4; TRBD1 might be the D (6 bases). This CDR3 has 14 amino acids. CDR1 GTSNPN and CDR2 SVGIG come from the germline V gene (reference sequence). V lost 0 bases and J 8 bases, leaving 14 bases between the germline ends. The CDR3 loop is CAWSVGQGYDIQYF. For the CDR3, the DNA is TGTGCCTGGAGTGTAGGTCAGGGGTATGACATTCAGTACTTC.

The chain joins TRBV15 to TRBJ2-3, with TRBD2 identical over 11 bases. This CDR3 is built from 18 residues. Germline CDR1 reads LNHNV; CDR2 reads YYDKDF (reference sequence). After removal of 0 bases from V and 3 bases from J, the junction contained 8 bases not matched to a gene. CDR3 loop: CATSRDGGTSGYTDTQYF. The CDR3 DNA sequence: TGTGCCACCAGCAGAGATGGAGGGACTAGCGGATATACAGATACGCAGTATTTT. Based on the CDR3 plus reference TRBV15 and TRBJ2-3, the full variable domain is DAMVIQNPRYQVTQFGKPVTLSCSQTLNHNVMYWYQQKSSQAPKLLFHYYDKDFNNEADTPDNFQSRRPNTSFCFLDIRSPGLGDTAMYLCATSRDGGTSGYTDTQYFGPGTRLTVL.

J is TRBJ2-1 and V is TRBV4-2; TRBD2 agrees at 14 bases. Trimming cost V 0 bases and J 6 bases; bases outside gene matches: 7. CDR3 length equals 18 residues. Germline lookup yields CDR1 LGHNA and CDR2 YNFKEQ. CDR3 region: CASSQEAWTSGGFNEQFF. The CDR3 DNA follows: TGTGCCAGCAGCCAAGAAGCTTGGACTAGCGGGGGGTTCAATGAGCAGTTCTTC.

At least ten counts were recorded for this clone. V gene TRBV5-1 combines with J gene TRBJ2-5; 7 nucleotides align to TRBD1. After removal of 2 bases from V and 4 bases from J, the junction contained 11 bases not matched to a gene. The CDR3 consists of 16 residues. Germline CDR1 and CDR2: SGHRS and YFSETQ. This CDR3 reads CASSLGQGVGGETQYF. The CDR3 DNA reads as TGCGCCAGCAGCTTAGGCCAGGGGGTTGGCGGAGAGACCCAGTACTTC.

This clone was recorded a few times. The chain joins TRBV7-2 to TRBJ2-3, with 16 positions matching TRBD2. Germline V CDR1 and CDR2: SGHTA, FQGNSA. V lost 1 base, J lost 11 bases, and 6 bases stayed unmatched. The CDR3 is 16 amino acids. CDR3 DNA: TGTGCCAGCAGCTTAGGTGGGACTAGCGGGGGGGCTGGGCAGTATTTT. Protein product: CASSLGGTSGGAGQYF.

This clone was picked up a small number of times. The rearrangement joins TRBV2 to TRBJ2-6, with TRBD1 as a possible D gene (6 bases). The V gene's germline CDR1 is SNHLY and CDR2 FYNNEI. The CDR3 has 16 amino acids. The V end was cut by 8 bases, the J end by 0 bases, with 14 bases between. The CDR3 here is CASHRVAHSGANVLTF. The CDR3 DNA is TGTGCCAGCCACAGGGTAGCCCACTCTGGGGCCAACGTCCTGACTTTC. The variable domain in full, with the rest retrieved from reference TRBV2 and TRBJ2-6, is EPEVTQTPSHQVTQMGQEVILRCVPISNHLYFYWYRQILGQKVEFLVSFYNNEISEKSEIFDDQFSVERPDGSNFTLKIRSTKLEDSAMYFCASHRVAHSGANVLTFGAGSRLTVL.

The chain uses TRBV18 and TRBJ2-1; D ambiguous. CDR3 size: 13 residues. Germline V gene sequence: CDR1 KGHSH, CDR2 LQKENI. Trimming shortened V by 0 bases and J by 10 bases, and 10 bases separated the two germline ends. The chain's CDR3 is CASSPPASSEQFF. The CDR3 DNA is TGTGCCAGCTCACCACCGGCATCCTCGGAGCAGTTCTTC. Combining the CDR3 with reference TRBV18 and TRBJ2-1 gives the whole variable domain NAGVMQNPRHLVRRRGQEARLRCSPMKGHSHVYWYRQLPEEGLKFMVYLQKENIIDESGMPKERFSAEFPKEGPSILRIQQVVRGDSAAYFCASSPPASSEQFFGPGTRLTVL.

The chain recombines TRBV4-1 with TRBJ1-2, with 7 nucleotides matching TRBD1. The CDR3 length is 15 residues. J was trimmed by 7 bases and V by 0 bases; bases with no gene match: 8. Germline V gene lookup returns CDR1 MGHRA and CDR2 YSYEKL. The CDR3 DNA follows: TGCGCCAGCAGCCAAGAGAGGGGGCAAGTGTCTGGCTACACCTTC. This translates into CASSQERGQVSGYTF.

The rearrangement links TRBV18 to TRBJ2-3, with 7 bases lining up with TRBD2. V trimming: 3 bases; J trimming: 0 bases; junction bases outside the gene matches: 15. This CDR3 has 19 residues. CDR1 is KGHSH and CDR2 is LQKENI in the germline V gene. The CDR3 DNA reads as TGTGCCAGCTCACCCTCTTCTAGCGGACACGCCTCTAGCACAGATACGCAGTATTTT. Translated: CASSPSSSGHASSTDTQYF.